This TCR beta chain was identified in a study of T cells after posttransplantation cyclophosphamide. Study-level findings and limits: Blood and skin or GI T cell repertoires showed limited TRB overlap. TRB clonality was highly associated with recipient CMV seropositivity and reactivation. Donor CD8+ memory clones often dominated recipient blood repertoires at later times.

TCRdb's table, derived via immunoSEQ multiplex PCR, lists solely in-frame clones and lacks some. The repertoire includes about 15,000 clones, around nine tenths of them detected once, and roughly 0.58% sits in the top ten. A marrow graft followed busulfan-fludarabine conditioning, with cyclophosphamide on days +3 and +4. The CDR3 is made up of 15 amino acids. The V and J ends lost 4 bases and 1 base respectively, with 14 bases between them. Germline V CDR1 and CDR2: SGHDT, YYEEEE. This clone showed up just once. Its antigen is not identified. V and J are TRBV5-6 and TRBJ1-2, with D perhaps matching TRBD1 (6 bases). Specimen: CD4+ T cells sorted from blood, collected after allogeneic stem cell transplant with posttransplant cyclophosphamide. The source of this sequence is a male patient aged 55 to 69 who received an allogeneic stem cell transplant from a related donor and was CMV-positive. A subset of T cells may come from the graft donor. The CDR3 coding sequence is TGTGCCAGCAGCCGGACAGCCCTGATTAACTATGGCTACACCTTC. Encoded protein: CASSRTALINYGYTF. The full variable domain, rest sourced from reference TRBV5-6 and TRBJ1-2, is DAGVTQSPTHLIKTRGQQVTLRCSPKSGHDTVSWYQQALGQGPQFIFQYYEEEERQRGNFPDRFSGHQFPNYSSELNVNALLLGDSALYLCASSRTALINYGYTFGSGTRLTVV.